This T cell receptor beta chain stems from a study of regulatory T cells in long-lasting Graves disease. This clonotype was seen a handful of times. Investigators prepared the TCR beta libraries by applying iRepertoire HTBI primers and Arm-PCR of CDR3 regions. TCRdb re-called the multiplex PCR reads with MiXCR, one entry per CDR3 protein. The data contain a few hundred thousand distinct CDR3 sequences, roughly 10% of them singletons. Looked up from germline, CDR1 is MNHNS and CDR2 is SASEGT. This CDR3 region has 14 residues. With 6 bases removed from V and 5 bases from J, the gap between germline ends came to 13 bases. Time point in this sample: newly diagnosed GD, antithyroid drugs for less than 3 months. TCR sequences were obtained from RNA taken from PBMCs. These sequences were also reported in another study, on T cells in Graves' hyperthyroidism and ophthalmopathy.

The source was peripheral blood mononuclear cells (PBMCs), collected at new diagnosis, from a patient treated with antithyroid drugs. This sequence was found in a woman between 18 and 29 years old with Graves disease. The chain joins TRBV6-1 to TRBJ1-4, with D possibly being TRBD1 (5 bases). The CDR3 DNA is TGTGCCAGCAGACAGGATGAGGGGAATGAAAAACTGTTTTTT. Encoded protein: CASRQDEGNEKLFF.